The 11 T cell receptor beta chains below all came from one sample that was sequenced in a study of blood T cells in healthy people across ages. A sample-barcoded 5' primer and a J-beta primer mix were used in a second PCR of about 7 to 12 cycles. Using its own MiXCR run on the 5' RACE reads, TCRdb lists one record per CDR3 protein. This sample has about 780,000 distinct CDR3 sequences, with 20% to 30% found just once. A further study also used this sample, focusing on T cells of mothers and their children.

The specimen was blood. The receptors were gathered from a boy aged 5 to 17 in good health.

The chain has TRBV7-2 and TRBJ2-2; TRBD1 might be the D (6 bases). CDR1 is SGHTA, CDR2 FQGNSA, per germline. V was pared by 6 bases and J by 3 bases, with 20 bases between. The CDR3 extends over 17 amino acids. In DNA form, the CDR3 reads TGTGCCAGCAGAACTAAGACAGGCCCGCTCGACACCGGGGAGCTGTTTTTT. Translating it yields CASRTKTGPLDTGELFF. Based on the CDR3 plus reference TRBV7-2 and TRBJ2-2, the full variable domain is GAGVSQSPSNKVTEKGKDVELRCDPISGHTALYWYRQSLGQGLEFLIYFQGNSAPDKSGLPSDRFSAERTGGSVSTLTIQRTQQEDSAVYLCASRTKTGPLDTGELFFGEGSRLTVL.

The chain links TRBV29-1 to TRBJ2-1; D may match TRBD1 or TRBD2 (5 bases each). Trimming cost V 6 bases and J 0 bases, with 15 bases left between them. From germline, CDR1 is SQVTM and CDR2 ANQGSEA. The CDR3 loop spans 15 amino acids. The CDR3 nucleotides are TGCAGCGTCGGGGCGGGTAGGGGCTCCTACAATGAGCAGTTCTTC. Its translation: CSVGAGRGSYNEQFF.

This clonotype was observed a few times. V and J are TRBV12-3 or TRBV12-4 and TRBJ1-5, with a weak D call TRBD1 (5 bases). V lost 6 bases and J 3 bases, leaving 15 bases between the germline ends. The CDR3 has 15 amino acids. CDR3 bases: TGTGCCAGCAGCCTTGGCGGGGGTAACAATCAGCCCCAGCATTTT. It specifies CASSLGGGNNQPQHF.

The rearrangement uses TRBV6-1 and TRBJ2-3; TRBD2 matches 7 bases. J lost 2 bases, V lost 6 bases, and 11 bases had no gene match. The CDR3 consists of 16 residues. CDR1 and CDR2 (germline): MNHNS, SASEGT. The CDR3 DNA sequence: TGTGCCAGCAGCCCAGCCGGGGGGATATACACAGATACGCAGTATTTT. Protein sequence: CASSPAGGIYTDTQYF.

The chain has TRBV5-1 and TRBJ2-2; D gene unclear. CDR3 size: 13 residues. Between the trimmed V and J ends, which lost 2 bases and 6 bases, there was a span of 8 bases. Germline assignment: CDR1 SGHRS and CDR2 YFSETQ. The CDR3 bases are TGCGCCAGCAGCTTTTATATCGCCGGGGAGCTGTTTTTT. This encodes CASSFYIAGELFF.

V and J are TRBV7-9 and TRBJ1-5, with unresolved D. V lost 0 bases, J lost 9 bases, and 9 bases lay in between. Germline CDR1 SEHNR, CDR2 FQNEAQ (reference sequence). This CDR3 spans 13 amino acids. The CDR3 nucleotides are TGTGCCAGCAGCTTAGCGAGCGTTCGGCCCCAGCATTTT. This sequence encodes CASSLASVRPQHF.

The genes are TRBV6-5 and TRBJ1-5; 7 positions match TRBD1. After removal of 5 bases from V and 4 bases from J, the junction contained 17 bases not matched to a gene. Per germline, CDR1 MNHEY and CDR2 SVGAGI. The CDR3 contains 18 residues. The CDR3 DNA follows: TGTGCCAGCAGTCCGGGGGTCGTGTCCGGGACAGATAATCAGCCCCAGCATTTT. This translates into CASSPGVVSGTDNQPQHF.

This clonotype was seen only a few times. V is TRBV20-1 and J is TRBJ2-1, with 9 positions matching TRBD2. Trimming took 0 bases from V and 12 from J; bases not matched to a gene: 15. Germline V gives CDR1 DFQATT, CDR2 SNEGSKA (reference sequence). The CDR3 is made up of 16 amino acids. This CDR3 is CSARDLWRRGGAGQFF. The CDR3 region has the DNA TGCAGTGCTAGAGACCTATGGCGGCGGGGGGGTGCTGGGCAGTTCTTC.

This chain links TRBV20-1 with TRBJ2-3; D unresolved. The CDR3 has 13 amino acids. Trimming took off 3 bases at V and 6 bases at J, with 13 bases between the two ends. CDR1 is DFQATT, CDR2 SNEGSKA, per germline (reference sequence). The CDR3 is CSASMVVWDTQYF. CDR3 in DNA: TGCAGTGCTAGCATGGTCGTCTGGGATACGCAGTATTTT.

For this clonotype: A read error may account for a junction end that differs from germline. This rearrangement joins TRBV29-1 to TRBJ2-3; 8 bases map to TRBD1. In germline, CDR1 is SQVTM, CDR2 ANQGSEA. CDR3 length: 13 residues. This CDR3 is CGVGRGQTDTQYF. The CDR3 bases are TGCGGCGTTGGCAGGGGGCAAACAGATACGCAGTATTTT.

The V gene is TRBV6-6, the J gene TRBJ2-5; D may be TRBD2 (5 bases). CDR1 is MNHNY and CDR2 is SVGAGI in the germline V gene (reference sequence). With 5 bases removed from V and 0 bases from J, the gap between germline ends came to 10 bases. This CDR3 is 14 amino acids long. In DNA, the CDR3 is TGTGCCAGCAGTAGGGAGACGTACCAAGAGACCCAGTACTTC. Its protein is CASSRETYQETQYF.